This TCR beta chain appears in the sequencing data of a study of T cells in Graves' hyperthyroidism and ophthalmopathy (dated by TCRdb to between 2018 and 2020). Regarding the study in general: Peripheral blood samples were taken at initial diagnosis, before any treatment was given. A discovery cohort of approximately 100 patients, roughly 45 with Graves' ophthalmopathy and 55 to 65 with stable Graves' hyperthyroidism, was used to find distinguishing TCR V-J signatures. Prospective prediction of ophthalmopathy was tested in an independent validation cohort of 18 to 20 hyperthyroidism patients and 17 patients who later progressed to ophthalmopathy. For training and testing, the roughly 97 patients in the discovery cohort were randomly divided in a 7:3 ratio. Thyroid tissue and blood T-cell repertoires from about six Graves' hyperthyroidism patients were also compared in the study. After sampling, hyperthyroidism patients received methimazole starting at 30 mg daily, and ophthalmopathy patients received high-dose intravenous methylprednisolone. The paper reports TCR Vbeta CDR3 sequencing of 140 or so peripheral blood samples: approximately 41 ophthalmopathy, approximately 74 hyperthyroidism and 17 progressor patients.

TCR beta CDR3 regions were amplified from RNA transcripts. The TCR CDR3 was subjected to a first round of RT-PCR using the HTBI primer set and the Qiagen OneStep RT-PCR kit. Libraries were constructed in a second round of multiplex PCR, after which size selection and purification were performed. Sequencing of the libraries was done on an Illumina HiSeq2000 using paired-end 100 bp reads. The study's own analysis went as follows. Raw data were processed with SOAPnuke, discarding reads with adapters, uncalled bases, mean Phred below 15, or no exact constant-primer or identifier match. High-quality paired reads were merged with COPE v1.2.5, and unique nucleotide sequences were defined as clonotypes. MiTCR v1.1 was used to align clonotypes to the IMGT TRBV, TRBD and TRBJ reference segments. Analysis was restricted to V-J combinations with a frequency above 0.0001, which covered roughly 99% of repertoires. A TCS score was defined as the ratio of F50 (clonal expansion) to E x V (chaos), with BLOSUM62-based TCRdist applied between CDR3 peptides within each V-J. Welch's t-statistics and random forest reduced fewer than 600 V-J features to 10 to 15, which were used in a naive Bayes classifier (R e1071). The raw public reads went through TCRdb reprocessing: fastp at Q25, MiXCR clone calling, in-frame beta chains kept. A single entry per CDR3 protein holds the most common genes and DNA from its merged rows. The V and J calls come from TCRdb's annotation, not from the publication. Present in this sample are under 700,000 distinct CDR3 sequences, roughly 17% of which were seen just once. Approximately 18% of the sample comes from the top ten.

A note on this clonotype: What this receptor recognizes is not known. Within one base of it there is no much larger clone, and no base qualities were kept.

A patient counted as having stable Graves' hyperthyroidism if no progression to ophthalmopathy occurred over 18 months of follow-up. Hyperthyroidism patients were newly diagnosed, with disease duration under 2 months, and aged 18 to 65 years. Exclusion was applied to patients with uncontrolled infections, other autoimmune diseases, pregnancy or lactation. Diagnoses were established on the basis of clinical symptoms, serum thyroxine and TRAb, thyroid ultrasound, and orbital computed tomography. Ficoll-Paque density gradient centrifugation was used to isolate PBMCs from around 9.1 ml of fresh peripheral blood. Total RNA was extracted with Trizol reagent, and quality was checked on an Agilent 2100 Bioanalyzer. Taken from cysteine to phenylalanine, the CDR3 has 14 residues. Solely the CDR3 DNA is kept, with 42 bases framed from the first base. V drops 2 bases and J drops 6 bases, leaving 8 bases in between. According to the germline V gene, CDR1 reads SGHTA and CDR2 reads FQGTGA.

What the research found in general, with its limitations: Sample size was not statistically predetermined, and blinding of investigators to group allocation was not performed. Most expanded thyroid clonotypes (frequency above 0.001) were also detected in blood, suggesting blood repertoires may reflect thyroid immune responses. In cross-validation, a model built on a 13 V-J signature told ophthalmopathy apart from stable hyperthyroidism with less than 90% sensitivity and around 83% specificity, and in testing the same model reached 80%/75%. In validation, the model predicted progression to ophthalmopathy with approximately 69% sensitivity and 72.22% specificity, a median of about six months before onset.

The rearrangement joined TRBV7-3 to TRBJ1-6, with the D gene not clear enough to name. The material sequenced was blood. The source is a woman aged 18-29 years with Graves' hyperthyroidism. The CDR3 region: CASSLLGSNSPLHF. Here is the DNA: TGTGCCAGCAGCTTATTAGGGTCTAATTCACCCCTCCACTTT. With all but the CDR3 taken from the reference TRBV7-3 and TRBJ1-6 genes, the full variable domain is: GAGVSQTPSNKVTEKGKYVELRCDPISGHTALYWYRQSLGQGPEFLIYFQGTGAADDSGLPNDRFFAVRPEGSVSTLKIQRTERGDSAVYLCASSLLGSNSPLHFGNGTRLTVT.